This TCR beta chain was found in a study of cytomegalovirus exposure and HLA in healthy donors. In the study overall: The Caucasian-associated ancestry cluster held around 76% of 300 to 450 genotyped donors.

Both 60 Vbeta primers and 13 Jbeta primers went into the PCR. Data came from immunoSEQ multiplex PCR; TCRdb stores just in-frame clones and leaves some out. The data show over 150,000 clones, roughly three quarters seen once. This clone showed up just a few times. The clonotype comes from a man younger than 45 in good health and CMV-seropositive. Sequencing used PBMCs.

Written as DNA, the CDR3 is TGCGCCAGCAGCTTGGTAACAGGGAGCCAGCCCCAGCATTTT. Its translation: CASSLVTGSQPQHF. The chain combines TRBV5-1 with TRBJ1-5; tentatively, D is TRBD1 (6 bases). CDR3 size: 14 residues. Germline loops: CDR1 SGHRS, CDR2 YFSETQ. V gave up 0 bases and J gave up 7 bases, with 11 bases separating them.